This T cell receptor (beta chain) was captured by sequencing in a study of naive and memory T cell subsets. Study results and limitations: Clonotypes are single alpha or beta chains, not paired receptors. Especially in CD8 cells, naive repertoires contained a few larger clonotypes, possibly CD45RA-re-expressing memory cells.

Two oligonucleotides, mixed equimolar, formed the beta constant-region primer covering TRBC1 and TRBC2. The ligated cDNA underwent four PCR rounds using SP2 and nested alpha and beta constant-region primers. MiXCR, applied by TCRdb to the UMI-ligation and nested PCR reads, yields one record per CDR3 protein. This sample yields 90,000 to 120,000 distinct CDR3 sequences, of which 14% are seen a single time; 2.8% belongs to the top ten. As regards this clonotype: Its antigen is unknown.

The V gene lost 0 bases and the J gene lost 2 bases, with 8 bases spanning the gap. CDR3 size: 14 residues. The rearrangement uses TRBV12-3 or TRBV12-4 and TRBJ2-7, with D perhaps TRBD1 or TRBD2 (5 bases each). Sample: naive CD8+ T cells from blood. The TCR originated in a human donor in good health. The CDR3 protein is CASSLAGRPYEQYF. DNA of the CDR3: TGTGCCAGCAGTTTAGCGGGACGACCCTACGAGCAGTACTTC.